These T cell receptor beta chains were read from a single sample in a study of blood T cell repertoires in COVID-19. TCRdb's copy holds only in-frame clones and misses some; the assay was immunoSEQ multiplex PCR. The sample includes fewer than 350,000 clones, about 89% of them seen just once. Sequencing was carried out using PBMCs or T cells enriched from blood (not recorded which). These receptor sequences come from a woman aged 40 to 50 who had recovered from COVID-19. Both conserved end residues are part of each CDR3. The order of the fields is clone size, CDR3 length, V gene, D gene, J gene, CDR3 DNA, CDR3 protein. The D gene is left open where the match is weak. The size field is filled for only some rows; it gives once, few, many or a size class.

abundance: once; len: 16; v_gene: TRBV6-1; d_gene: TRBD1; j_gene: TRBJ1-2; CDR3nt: TGTGCCAGCAGTGAACCGGGGCAGGGGGCTTATTCTGGCTACACCTTC; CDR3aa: CASSEPGQGAYSGYTF
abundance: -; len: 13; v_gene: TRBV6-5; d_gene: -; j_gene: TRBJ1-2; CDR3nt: TGTGCCAGCAGTTACTTCCGGGGCTATGGCTACACCTTC; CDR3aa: CASSYFRGYGYTF
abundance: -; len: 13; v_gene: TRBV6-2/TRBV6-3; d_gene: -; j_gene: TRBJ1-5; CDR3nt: TGTGCCAGCAGTTACCAGGGGTGGCAGCCCCAGCATTTT; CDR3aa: CASSYQGWQPQHF
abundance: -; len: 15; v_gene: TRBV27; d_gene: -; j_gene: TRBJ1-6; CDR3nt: TGTGCCAGCACCCCAGACAGGTCCTATAATTCACCCCTCCACTTT; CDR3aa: CASTPDRSYNSPLHF
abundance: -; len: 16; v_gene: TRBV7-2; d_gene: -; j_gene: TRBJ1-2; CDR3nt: TGTGCCAGCAGCCCCCAGCGTGGGGTCGGGGATGGCGGCTACACCTTC; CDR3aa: CASSPQRGVGDGGYTF
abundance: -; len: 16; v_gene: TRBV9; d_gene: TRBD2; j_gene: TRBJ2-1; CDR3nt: TGTGCCAGCAGCGTCGGGTCTAGCGGGTGGTACAATGAGCAGTTCTTC; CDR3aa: CASSVGSSGWYNEQFF
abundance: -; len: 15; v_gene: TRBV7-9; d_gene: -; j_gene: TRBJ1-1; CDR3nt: TGTGCCAGCAGCCCCCCGGGGGGAGAGAACACTGAAGCTTTCTTT; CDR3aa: CASSPPGGENTEAFF
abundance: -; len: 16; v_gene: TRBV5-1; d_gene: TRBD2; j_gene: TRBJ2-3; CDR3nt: TGCGCCAGCAGAAAATGGACTAGCGGGGTCACAGATACGCAGTATTTT; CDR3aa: CASRKWTSGVTDTQYF
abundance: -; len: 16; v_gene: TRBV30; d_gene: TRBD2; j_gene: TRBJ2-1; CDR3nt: TGTGCCTGGACCGTCAGCGGGAGGGCCTCCTACAATGAGCAGTTCTTC; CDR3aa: CAWTVSGRASYNEQFF
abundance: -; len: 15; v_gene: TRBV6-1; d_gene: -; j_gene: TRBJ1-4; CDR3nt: TGTGCCAGCAGTGAAACAGGGAGCAGTAATGAAAAACTGTTTTTT; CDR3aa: CASSETGSSNEKLFF
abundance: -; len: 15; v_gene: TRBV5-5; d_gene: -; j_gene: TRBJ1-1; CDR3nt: TGTGCCAGCAGCTTGTTTCCCCGGGGGAACACTGAAGCTTTCTTT; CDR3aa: CASSLFPRGNTEAFF
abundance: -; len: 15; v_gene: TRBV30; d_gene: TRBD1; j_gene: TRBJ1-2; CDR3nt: TGTGCCTGGAGACCAATGACAGGGAGTTCGTCTGGCTACACCTTC; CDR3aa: CAWRPMTGSSSGYTF
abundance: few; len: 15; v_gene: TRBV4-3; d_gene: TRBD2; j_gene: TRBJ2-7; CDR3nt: TGCGCCAGCAGCCAAGGAGCGGGAGGGCGTACTCCGCAGTACTTC; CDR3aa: CASSQGAGGRTPQYF
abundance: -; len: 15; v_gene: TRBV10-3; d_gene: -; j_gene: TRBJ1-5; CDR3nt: TGTGCCATCAGTGAGTCAGTAGGGGCCAGTCAGCCCCAGCATTTT; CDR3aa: CAISESVGASQPQHF
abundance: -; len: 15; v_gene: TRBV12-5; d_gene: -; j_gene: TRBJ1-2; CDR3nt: TGTGCTAGTGGCTACGCCGGGACGGACTATGGTGGCTACACCTTC; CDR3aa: CASGYAGTDYGGYTF